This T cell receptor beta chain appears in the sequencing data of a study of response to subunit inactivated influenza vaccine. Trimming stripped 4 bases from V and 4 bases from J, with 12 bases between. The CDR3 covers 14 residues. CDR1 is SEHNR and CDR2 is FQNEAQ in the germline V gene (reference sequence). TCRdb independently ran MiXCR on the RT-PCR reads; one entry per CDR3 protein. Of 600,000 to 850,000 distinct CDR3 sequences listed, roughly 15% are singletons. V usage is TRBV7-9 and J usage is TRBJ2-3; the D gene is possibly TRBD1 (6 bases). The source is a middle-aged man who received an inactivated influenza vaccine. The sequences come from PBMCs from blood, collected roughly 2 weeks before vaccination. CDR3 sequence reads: CASSSQGNADTQYF. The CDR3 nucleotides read TGTGCCAGCAGCTCCCAGGGGAATGCAGATACGCAGTATTTT.